The following is a TCR beta chain sequence with its context. The CDR3 has 15 residues. CDR1 is MNHEY, CDR2 SVGEGT, per germline. J lost 2 bases, V lost 6 bases, and 3 bases had no gene match. The sample belongs to a study of blood T cell repertoires in COVID-19. Study at large: Acute-phase and convalescent COVID-19 samples originated in the United States, Italy and Spain.

In the study's own analysis: Reference gene primer amplification yielded estimated nucleated cell counts. Sequencing used immunoSEQ multiplex PCR; TCRdb keeps in-frame clones, though not all of them. The V and J calls and clone size were taken over from that table, and D and trimming were inferred from the DNA. The sample has over 35,000 clones, approximately 85% seen once. Sequencing was performed on peripheral blood. The clonotype originates from a woman at least 80 years old with COVID-19, enrolled during active disease. This rearrangement joins TRBV6-2 or TRBV6-3 to TRBJ2-7; 14 positions agree with TRBD2. This CDR3 is CASSKGLAGAYEQYF. As DNA, the CDR3 is TGTGCCAGCAGCAAGGGACTAGCGGGGGCCTACGAGCAGTACTTC.